This is a list of T cell receptor beta chains from one sample in a study of shared clonotypes between healthy human individuals. Some clones are missing from TCRdb's copy, which holds only in-frame ones; the method was immunoSEQ multiplex PCR. The table has more than 550,000 clones, 90% seen once. Sequencing was performed on memory CD8+ T cells from PBMCs. The origin of the receptors is a man between 18 and 29 years old in good health. Some clones in this sample may be carry-over from other donors' samples. Both conserved end residues are part of each CDR3. Each record gives: D gene, V gene, J gene, clone size, CDR3 protein, CDR3 DNA. The D gene is left open where the match is weak. Rows give clone size only sometimes, using once, few, many, or a class for an expanded clone.

.	TRBV9	TRBJ1-5	.	CASSVEGLNQPQHF	TGTGCCAGCAGCGTAGAAGGGCTCAATCAGCCCCAGCATTTT
TRBD1	TRBV7-6	TRBJ1-1	once	CASSLAPGGGITEAFF	TGTGCCAGCAGCTTAGCCCCAGGAGGGGGCATCACTGAAGCTTTCTTT
.	TRBV27	TRBJ1-1	few	CASRWGGGEAFF	TGTGCCAGCAGATGGGGAGGAGGTGAAGCTTTCTTT
.	TRBV28	TRBJ2-7	.	CASSLRGTYEQYF	TGTGCCAGCAGTTTACGCGGGACCTACGAGCAGTACTTC
TRBD2	TRBV11-2	TRBJ2-1	.	CASSLSGTTYNEQFF	TGTGCCAGCAGCTTGAGCGGGACTACATACAATGAGCAGTTCTTC
TRBD2	TRBV9	TRBJ2-7	.	CASSVDGSGLSYEQYF	TGTGCCAGCAGCGTAGATGGTAGCGGGCTCTCCTACGAGCAGTACTTC
.	TRBV10-3	TRBJ2-7	once	CAISESMGQGIYEQYF	TGTGCCATCAGTGAGTCGATGGGCCAAGGGATCTACGAGCAGTACTTC
TRBD2	TRBV5-1	TRBJ2-7	.	CASSSKREGVYEQYF	TGCGCCAGCAGCTCGAAGCGGGAGGGCGTCTACGAGCAGTACTTC
TRBD2	TRBV10-3	TRBJ2-1	.	CAISESNTSGRAKYNEQFF	TGTGCCATCAGTGAGTCGAATACTAGCGGGAGGGCAAAGTACAATGAGCAGTTCTTC
.	TRBV7-9	TRBJ2-7	.	CASSLAGEQYF	TGTGCCAGCAGCTTAGCTGGCGAGCAGTACTTC
.	TRBV6-6	TRBJ2-5	.	CASSSVGHQETQYF	TGTGCCAGCAGTTCCGTCGGGCACCAAGAGACCCAGTACTTC
TRBD1	TRBV2	TRBJ2-1	many	CASSGHRDRGDNEQFF	TGTGCCAGCAGTGGGCACCGGGACAGGGGAGACAATGAGCAGTTCTTC
.	TRBV27	TRBJ2-2	.	CASTPLAPANTGELFF	TGTGCCAGCACGCCCCTAGCGCCTGCGAACACCGGGGAGCTGTTTTTT
.	TRBV7-9	TRBJ1-1	once	CASSLRAENTEAFF	TGTGCCAGCAGCTTGAGGGCCGAGAACACTGAAGCTTTCTTT
.	TRBV7-2	TRBJ1-4	.	CASSLPDAGLNEKLFF	TGTGCCAGCAGCTTACCAGATGCGGGACTTAATGAAAAACTGTTTTTT
.	TRBV5-5	TRBJ1-4	.	CASSLGEGINEKLFF	TGTGCCAGCAGCTTGGGGGAGGGAATCAATGAAAAACTGTTTTTT
.	TRBV6-5	TRBJ2-7	.	CASRLLGTAKEQYF	TGTGCCAGCAGACTATTAGGGACGGCGAAAGAGCAGTACTTC
.	TRBV5-1	TRBJ1-2	.	CASSLARDDYGYTF	TGCGCCAGCAGCTTGGCGCGCGATGACTATGGCTACACCTTC
.	TRBV7-9	TRBJ2-7	.	CASSSEWGYYEQYF	TGTGCCAGCAGCTCGGAGTGGGGGTACTACGAGCAGTACTTC
.	TRBV11-1	TRBJ1-1	.	CASSLGDYTEAFF	TGTGCCAGCAGCTTGGGGGATTACACTGAAGCTTTCTTT
.	TRBV19	TRBJ2-7	.	CASSTLSSYEQYF	TGTGCCAGTAGTACACTCTCTAGTTACGAGCAGTACTTC
.	TRBV9	TRBJ2-3	.	CASSALVFARTDTQYF	TGTGCCAGCAGCGCCCTAGTCTTTGCGAGGACAGATACGCAGTATTTT
.	TRBV5-4	TRBJ2-5	.	CASSPGPETQYF	TGTGCCAGCAGCCCCGGACCGGAGACCCAGTACTTC
.	TRBV10-1	TRBJ1-2	.	CASPGSGPRGPFYGYTF	TGCGCCAGCCCGGGTTCGGGACCCCGGGGGCCTTTCTATGGCTACACCTTC
TRBD1	TRBV7-9	TRBJ2-7	.	CASSARDSYEQYF	TGTGCCAGCAGCGCAAGGGACAGCTACGAGCAGTACTTC
TRBD2	TRBV14	TRBJ2-7	.	CASSQDPAGLYEQYF	TGTGCCAGCAGCCAAGACCCAGCGGGACTCTACGAGCAGTACTTC
TRBD1	TRBV9	TRBJ2-4	few	CASSDGTGLAKNIQYF	TGTGCCAGCAGCGACGGGACAGGGCTAGCCAAAAACATTCAGTACTTC
TRBD2	TRBV7-3	TRBJ2-2	.	CASSLILAGGTGELFF	TGTGCCAGCAGCTTAATTCTAGCGGGAGGCACCGGGGAGCTGTTTTTT
.	TRBV7-4	TRBJ1-1	.	CASILGGADVSLTEAFF	TGTGCCAGCATCCTCGGCGGGGCAGATGTAAGTTTGACTGAAGCTTTCTTT
.	TRBV27	TRBJ1-1	once	CASSLRDFGAEAFF	TGTGCCAGCAGTCTCCGGGACTTTGGAGCTGAAGCTTTCTTT
.	TRBV9	TRBJ2-7	.	CASSVGTAYEQYF	TGTGCCAGCAGCGTAGGGACGGCCTACGAGCAGTACTTC
TRBD1	TRBV5-6	TRBJ2-1	.	CASSYGTANEQFF	TGTGCCAGCAGCTATGGGACAGCCAATGAGCAGTTCTTC
.	TRBV28	TRBJ1-1	.	CASSPNPRQNTEAFF	TGTGCCAGCAGTCCTAACCCACGACAGAACACTGAAGCTTTCTTT
TRBD2	TRBV28	TRBJ2-3	once	CASSLWKLAGEPGTDTQYF	TGTGCCAGCAGTTTATGGAAACTAGCGGGAGAACCAGGCACAGATACGCAGTATTTT
TRBD1	TRBV27	TRBJ1-5	many	CASTALTGGESNQPQHF	TGTGCCAGCACGGCTTTGACAGGGGGCGAGAGCAATCAGCCCCAGCATTTT
.	TRBV19	TRBJ1-2	.	CASSWFGQGIYYGYTF	TGTGCCAGTAGTTGGTTTGGCCAGGGGATTTACTATGGCTACACCTTC
.	TRBV12-5	TRBJ2-3	once	CASGYSGDTQYF	TGTGCTAGTGGTTACAGTGGAGATACGCAGTATTTT
TRBD1	TRBV7-3	TRBJ2-1	.	CASSSGQGALNEQFF	TGTGCCAGCAGCTCCGGACAGGGGGCATTGAATGAGCAGTTCTTC
TRBD2	TRBV5-6	TRBJ2-1	.	CASSSGGEQFF	TGTGCCAGCAGCTCGGGGGGTGAGCAGTTCTTC
.	TRBV10-3	TRBJ2-5	.	CAISERGLEGARETQYF	TGTGCCATCAGTGAGCGGGGTTTGGAGGGGGCGAGAGAGACCCAGTACTTC